This T cell receptor beta chain was documented in a study of blood T cell repertoires in COVID-19. Per the germline V gene, CDR1 is MDHEN and CDR2 is SYDVKM. V trimming: 2 bases; J trimming: 5 bases; junction bases outside the gene matches: 4. The CDR3 spans 14 residues. Only in-frame clones appear in the TCRdb table, and some are missing; sequencing was by immunoSEQ multiplex PCR. The sample has about 300,000 clones; roughly 85% are singletons. Membership in each cohort depended on participant-reported clinical history. Exposed enrollees had met someone with a PCR-confirmed or clinician-diagnosed COVID-19 case at some point within the 2 weeks before study entry.

Material: PBMCs or T cells enriched from blood (not recorded which). This sequence was found in a woman in her twenties or thirties who had been exposed to COVID-19. V is TRBV28 and J is TRBJ2-3; 7 bases line up with TRBD2. The CDR3 region is CASSLGRAVDTQYF. The CDR3 DNA reads TGTGCCAGCAGTTTAGGGAGGGCCGTAGATACGCAGTATTTT. Using reference TRBV28 and TRBJ2-3 for the parts outside the CDR3, the full variable domain is DVKVTQSSRYLVKRTGEKVFLECVQDMDHENMFWYRQDPGLGLRLIYFSYDVKMKEKGDIPEGYSVSREKKERFSLILESASTNQTSMYLCASSLGRAVDTQYFGPGTRLTVL.